This T cell receptor beta chain stems from a study of early T cells in non-severe SARS-CoV-2 infection. This clonotype was seen repeatedly, ten times or more. The germline V gene has CDR1 DFQATT and CDR2 SNEGSKA (reference sequence). J was trimmed by 9 bases and V by 2 bases; bases with no gene match: 7. The CDR3 has 13 amino acids. From the 5' RACE reads, TCRdb called clonotypes with MiXCR, one entry per CDR3 protein. The data contain roughly 47,000 distinct CDR3 sequences, 5.5% to 8% of them singletons. J is TRBJ2-5 and V is TRBV20-1, with 9 bases that match TRBD2. The source material was whole blood, sampled at baseline. The sequence came from an adult who was a healthcare worker with PCR-confirmed SARS-CoV-2 infection or an uninfected control (not recorded which). Here the CDR3 DNA reads TGCAGTGCTAGAAGGCCTGGCGGGGGGGCCCAGTACTTC. Encoded protein: CSARRPGGGAQYF.